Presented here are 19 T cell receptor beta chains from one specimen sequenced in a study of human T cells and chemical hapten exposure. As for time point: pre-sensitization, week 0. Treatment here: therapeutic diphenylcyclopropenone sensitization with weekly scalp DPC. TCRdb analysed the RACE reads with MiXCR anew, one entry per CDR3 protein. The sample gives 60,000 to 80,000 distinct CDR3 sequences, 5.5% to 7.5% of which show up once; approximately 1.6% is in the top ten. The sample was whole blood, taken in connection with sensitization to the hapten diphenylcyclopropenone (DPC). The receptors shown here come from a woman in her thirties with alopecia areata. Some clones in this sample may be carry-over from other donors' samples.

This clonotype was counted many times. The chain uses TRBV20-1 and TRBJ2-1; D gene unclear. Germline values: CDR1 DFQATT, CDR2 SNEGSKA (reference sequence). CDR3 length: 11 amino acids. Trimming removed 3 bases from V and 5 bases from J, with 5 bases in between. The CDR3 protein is CSASKNNEQFF. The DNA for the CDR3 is TGCAGTGCTAGCAAAAACAATGAGCAGTTCTTC.

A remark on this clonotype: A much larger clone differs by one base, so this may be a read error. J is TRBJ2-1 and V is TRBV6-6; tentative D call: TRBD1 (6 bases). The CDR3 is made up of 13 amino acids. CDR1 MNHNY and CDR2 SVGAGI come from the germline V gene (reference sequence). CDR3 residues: CGSRRTGFVEQFF. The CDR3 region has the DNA TGTGGCAGCAGACGTACAGGGTTCGTTGAGCAGTTCTTC.

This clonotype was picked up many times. The CDR3 region is CASSFTGWGGSSYEQYF. CDR3 nucleotide sequence: TGTGCCAGCAGCTTTACTGGTTGGGGCGGAAGCTCCTACGAGCAGTACTTC. The chain employs TRBV13 and TRBJ2-7; weak D call: TRBD1 (5 bases). The germline V gene has CDR1 PRHDT and CDR2 FYEKMQ (reference sequence). CDR3 size: 17 residues. V was cut by 3 bases and J by 0 bases, with 18 bases left in between.

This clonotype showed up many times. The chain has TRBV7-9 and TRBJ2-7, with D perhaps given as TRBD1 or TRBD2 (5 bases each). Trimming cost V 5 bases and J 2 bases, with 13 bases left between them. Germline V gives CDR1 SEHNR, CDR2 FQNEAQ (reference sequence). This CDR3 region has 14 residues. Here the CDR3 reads CASSLRDGPYEQYF. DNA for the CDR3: TGTGCCAGCAGCCTCCGGGACGGACCCTACGAGCAGTACTTC.

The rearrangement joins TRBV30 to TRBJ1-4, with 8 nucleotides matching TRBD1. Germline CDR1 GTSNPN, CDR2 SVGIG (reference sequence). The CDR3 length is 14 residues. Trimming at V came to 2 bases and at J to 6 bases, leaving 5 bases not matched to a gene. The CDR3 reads CAWSMGQVYEKLFF. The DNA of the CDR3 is TGTGCCTGGAGTATGGGACAGGTGTATGAAAAACTGTTTTTT.

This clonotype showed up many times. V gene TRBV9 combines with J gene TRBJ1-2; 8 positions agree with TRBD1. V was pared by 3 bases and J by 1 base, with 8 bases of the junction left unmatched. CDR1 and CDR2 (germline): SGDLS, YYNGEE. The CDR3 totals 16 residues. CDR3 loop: CASSGNPTGVNYGYTF. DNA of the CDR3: TGTGCCAGCAGCGGTAACCCGACAGGGGTTAACTATGGCTACACCTTC.

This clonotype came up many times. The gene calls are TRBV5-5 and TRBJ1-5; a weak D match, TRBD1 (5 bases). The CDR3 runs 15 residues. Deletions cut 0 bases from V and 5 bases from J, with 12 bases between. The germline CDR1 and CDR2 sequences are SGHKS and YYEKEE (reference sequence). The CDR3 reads CASSLVAQGDQPQHF. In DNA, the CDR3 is TGTGCCAGCAGCTTGGTTGCCCAGGGCGATCAGCCCCAGCATTTT.

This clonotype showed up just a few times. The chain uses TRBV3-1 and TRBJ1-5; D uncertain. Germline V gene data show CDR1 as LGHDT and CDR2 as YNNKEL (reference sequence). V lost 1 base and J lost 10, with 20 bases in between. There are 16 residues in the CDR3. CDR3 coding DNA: TGTGCCAGCAGCCAAGGCGGAAGGGCCGCCGGCGGCCCCCAGCATTTT. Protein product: CASSQGGRAAGGPQHF. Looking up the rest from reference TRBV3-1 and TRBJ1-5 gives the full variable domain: DTAVSQTPKYLVTQMGNDKSIKCEQNLGHDTMYWYKQDSKKFLKIMFSYNNKELIINETVPNRFSPKSPDKAHLNLHINSLELGDSAVYFCASSQGGRAAGGPQHFGDGTRLSIL.

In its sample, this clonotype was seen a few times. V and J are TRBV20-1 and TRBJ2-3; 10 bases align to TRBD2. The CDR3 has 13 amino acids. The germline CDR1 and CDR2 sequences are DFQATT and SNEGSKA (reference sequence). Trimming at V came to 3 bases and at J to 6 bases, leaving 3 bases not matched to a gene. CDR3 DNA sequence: TGCAGTGCTAGGGGACTAGCGAGGGATACGCAGTATTTT. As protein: CSARGLARDTQYF.

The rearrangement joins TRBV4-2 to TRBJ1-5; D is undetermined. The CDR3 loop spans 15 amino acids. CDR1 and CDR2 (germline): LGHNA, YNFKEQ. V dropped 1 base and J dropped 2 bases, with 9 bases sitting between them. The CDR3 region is CASSQGTDGNQPQHF. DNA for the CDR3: TGTGCCAGCAGCCAAGGGACCGACGGCAATCAGCCCCAGCATTTT.

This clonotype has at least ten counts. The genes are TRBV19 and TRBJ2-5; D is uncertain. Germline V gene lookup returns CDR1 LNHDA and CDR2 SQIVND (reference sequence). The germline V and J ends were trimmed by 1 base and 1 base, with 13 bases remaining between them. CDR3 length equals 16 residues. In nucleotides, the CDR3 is TGTGCCAGTAGTATAGGCTGGCAGTCCGGCCAAGAGACCCAGTACTTC. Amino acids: CASSIGWQSGQETQYF.

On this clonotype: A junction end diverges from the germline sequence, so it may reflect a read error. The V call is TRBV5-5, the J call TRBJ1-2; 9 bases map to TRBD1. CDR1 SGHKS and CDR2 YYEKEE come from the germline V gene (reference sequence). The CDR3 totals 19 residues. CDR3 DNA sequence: TGTGCCAGCAGCTCGGAAACCCCGGGACAGGGAACCCCTAACTATGGCGACACCTTC. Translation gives CASSSETPGQGTPNYGDTF.

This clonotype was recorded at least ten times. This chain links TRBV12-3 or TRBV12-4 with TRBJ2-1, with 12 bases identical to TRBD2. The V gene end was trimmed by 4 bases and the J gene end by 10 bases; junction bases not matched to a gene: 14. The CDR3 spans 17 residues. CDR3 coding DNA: TGTGCCAGCAGTTCGTCGTCCGGGACTAGCGGGTCCGGGGAGCAGTTCTTC. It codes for CASSSSSGTSGSGEQFF.

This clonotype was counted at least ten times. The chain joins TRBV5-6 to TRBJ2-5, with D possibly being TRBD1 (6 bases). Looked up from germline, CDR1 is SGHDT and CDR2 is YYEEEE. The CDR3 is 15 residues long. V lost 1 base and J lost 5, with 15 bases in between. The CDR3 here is CASSLRAGTSETQYF. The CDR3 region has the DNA TGTGCCAGCAGCTTGCGTGCTGGGACATCGGAGACCCAGTACTTC.

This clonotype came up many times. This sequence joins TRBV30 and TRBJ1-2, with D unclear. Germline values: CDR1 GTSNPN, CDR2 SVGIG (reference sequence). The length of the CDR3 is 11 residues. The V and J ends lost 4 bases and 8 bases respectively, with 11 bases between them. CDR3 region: CAWTHGSGYTF. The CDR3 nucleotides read TGTGCCTGGACCCACGGTTCCGGCTACACCTTC.

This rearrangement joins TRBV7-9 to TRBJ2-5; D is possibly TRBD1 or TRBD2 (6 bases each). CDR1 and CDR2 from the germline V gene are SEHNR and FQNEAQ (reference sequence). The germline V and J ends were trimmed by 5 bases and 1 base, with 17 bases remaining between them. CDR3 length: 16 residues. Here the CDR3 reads CASSRAVRGPQETQYF. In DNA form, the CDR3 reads TGTGCCAGCAGCCGAGCGGTTCGGGGGCCCCAAGAGACCCAGTACTTC.

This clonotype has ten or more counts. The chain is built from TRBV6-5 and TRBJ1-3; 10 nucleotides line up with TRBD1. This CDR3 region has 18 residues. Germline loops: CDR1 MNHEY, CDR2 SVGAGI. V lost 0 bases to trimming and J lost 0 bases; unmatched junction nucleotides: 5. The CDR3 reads CASSYSGTGVLSGNTIYF. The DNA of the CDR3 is TGTGCCAGCAGTTACTCAGGGACAGGGGTGCTCTCTGGAAACACCATATATTTT.

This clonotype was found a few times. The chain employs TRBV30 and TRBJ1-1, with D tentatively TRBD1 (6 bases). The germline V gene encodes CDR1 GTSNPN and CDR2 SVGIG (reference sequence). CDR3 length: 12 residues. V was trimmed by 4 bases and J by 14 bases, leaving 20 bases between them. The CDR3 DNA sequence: TGTGCCTGGACCGAAACCCGGGACAACGAATTCTTT. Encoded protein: CAWTETRDNEFF.

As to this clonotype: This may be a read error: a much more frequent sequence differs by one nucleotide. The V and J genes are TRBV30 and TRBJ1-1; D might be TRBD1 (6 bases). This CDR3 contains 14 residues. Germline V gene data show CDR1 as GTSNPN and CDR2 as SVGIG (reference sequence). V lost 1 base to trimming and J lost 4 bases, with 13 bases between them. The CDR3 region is CAWSARRGFTEAFF. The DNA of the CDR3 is TGTGCCTGGAGTGCCCGCAGGGGATTCACTGAAGCTTTCTTT. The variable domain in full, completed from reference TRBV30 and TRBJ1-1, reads SQTIHQWPATLVQPVGSPLSLECTVEGTSNPNLYWYRQAAGRGLQLLFYSVGIGQISSEVPQNLSASRPQDRQFILSSKKLLLSDSGFYLCAWSARRGFTEAFFGQGTRLTVV.